This T cell receptor (beta chain) derives from a study of CD8+ T cells in alopecia areata. For the study at large: Treated patients were dosed with oral tofacitinib, taking 5 to 10 mg twice daily. Affected scalp percentage determined the severity score of treated patients.

cDNA reverse transcribed from extracted RNA served as the sequencing template. Data came from immunoSEQ multiplex PCR; TCRdb stores just in-frame clones and leaves some out. The profile shows around 150,000 clones, approximately 85% of them singletons. The germline V gene encodes CDR1 SQVTM and CDR2 ANQGSEA. The V end was cut by 7 bases, the J end by 10 bases, with 14 bases between. The length of the CDR3 is 11 residues. Treatment defined: oral pan-JAK inhibitor, 5-10 mg twice daily. This chain joins TRBV29-1 and TRBJ2-1, with D perhaps given as TRBD1 or TRBD2 (5 bases each). Sequencing used CD8+ T cells sorted from blood, obtained at week 4, from a patient treated with tofacitinib. The clonotype comes from a human donor with alopecia areata. CDR3 residues: CSAGPRGEQFF. Written as DNA, the CDR3 is TGCAGCGCTGGCCCCCGGGGCGAGCAGTTCTTC.